Presented here are 32 T cell receptor beta chains from one specimen sequenced in a study of shared clonotypes between healthy human individuals. Only in-frame clones appear in the TCRdb table, and some are missing; sequencing was by immunoSEQ multiplex PCR. The sample holds approximately 2.1 million clones, roughly 93% seen once. Material for sequencing was naive CD4+ T cells from PBMCs. Subset specified: CD45RA+ positively selected. Receptors were obtained from a young man in good health. Some clones in this sample may be carry-over from other donors' samples.

This chain joins TRBV4-3 and TRBJ2-1, with TRBD1 matching 10 bases. The length of the CDR3 is 18 residues. The junction had 14 bases not matched to a gene; V was cut back by 0 bases and J by 9 bases. Per germline, CDR1 LGHNA and CDR2 YSLEER. The CDR3 DNA reads TGCGCCAGCAGCCAAGAAGCCCCCCGGGACAGGGGACGGGGTGAGCAGTTCTTC. Protein sequence: CASSQEAPRDRGRGEQFF.

Details on this clone: One end of the junction does not line up with germline, which may come from a read error. V is TRBV10-1 and J is TRBJ1-2; D remains unclear. This CDR3 has 9 residues. Looked up from germline, CDR1 is WNHNN and CDR2 is SYGVQD (reference sequence). The CDR3 DNA reads TGCGCCAGCAGTAGAGGCTACGCCTTC. Its protein product is CASSRGYAF.

This chain uses TRBV10-1 with TRBJ2-7; the D is unclear. This CDR3 has 15 residues. CDR1 is WNHNN and CDR2 is SYGVQD in the germline V gene (reference sequence). V was trimmed by 2 bases and J by 0 bases, leaving 11 bases between them. The CDR3 sequence is CASSEPKNSSYEQYF. DNA of the CDR3: TGCGCCAGCAGTGAGCCGAAGAACAGCTCCTACGAGCAGTACTTC.

The V gene is TRBV28, the J gene TRBJ1-2, with 9 bases fitting TRBD1. Per the germline V gene, CDR1 is MDHEN and CDR2 is SYDVKM. The length of the CDR3 is 15 residues. The V and J ends lost 5 bases and 1 base, in that order; junction bases with no gene match: 5. The CDR3 protein is CASSHRDRVNYGYTF. In nucleotides, the CDR3 is TGTGCCAGCAGTCACCGGGACAGGGTTAACTATGGCTACACCTTC.

The chain has TRBV2 and TRBJ1-5, with D tentatively TRBD1 (5 bases). The CDR3 spans 14 residues. V lost 10 bases, J lost 2 bases, and 15 bases lay in between. Germline values: CDR1 SNHLY, CDR2 FYNNEI. CDR3: CATLPGGGNQPQHF. Written as DNA, the CDR3 is TGTGCCACCCTCCCTGGAGGGGGCAATCAGCCCCAGCATTTT.

V gene TRBV7-3 combines with J gene TRBJ2-2, with D possibly matching TRBD2 (5 bases). The ends were cut back, 4 bases at V and 7 bases at J, with 13 bases in the middle. CDR3 length equals 14 residues. CDR1 is SGHTA, CDR2 FQGTGA, per germline. Here the CDR3 DNA reads TGTGCCAGCAGCTCTCAACGGGGAGACGGGGAGCTGTTTTTT. It yields the protein CASSSQRGDGELFF. The variable domain in full, with the rest retrieved from reference TRBV7-3 and TRBJ2-2, is GAGVSQTPSNKVTEKGKYVELRCDPISGHTALYWYRQSLGQGPEFLIYFQGTGAADDSGLPNDRFFAVRPEGSVSTLKIQRTERGDSAVYLCASSSQRGDGELFFGEGSRLTVL.

The chain employs TRBV6-6 and TRBJ2-1; 7 nucleotides agree with TRBD2. Germline-derived CDR1 and CDR2 are MNHNY and SVGAGI (reference sequence). The CDR3 has 16 residues. Losses at the gene ends were 3 bases for V and 8 bases for J; bases not matched to a gene: 13. This CDR3 is CASSYPSGTRGDEQFF. The DNA for the CDR3 is TGTGCCAGCAGTTATCCCAGCGGGACCCGGGGCGATGAGCAGTTCTTC.

This clone was observed a handful of times. The chain joins TRBV30 to TRBJ1-1; TRBD1 might be the D (6 bases). The CDR3 sequence is 14 residues long. CDR1 and CDR2 from the germline V gene are GTSNPN and SVGIG (reference sequence). V was shortened by 2 bases and J by 0 bases, with 10 bases between the two germline ends. The CDR3 coding sequence is TGTGCCTGGAGTACAGGGACACTGAACACTGAAGCTTTCTTT. Translation gives CAWSTGTLNTEAFF.

The DNA for the CDR3 is TGTGCCAGCAGTGCCGACTCACGCACCGGGGAGCTGTTTTTT. It is translated as CASSADSRTGELFF. J is TRBJ2-2 and V is TRBV28; D gene uncertain. Germline-derived CDR1 and CDR2 are MDHEN and SYDVKM. The CDR3 is 14 residues long. The V and J ends lost 5 bases and 4 bases respectively, with 11 bases between them. The full variable domain, with the rest looked up from reference TRBV28 and TRBJ2-2, is DVKVTQSSRYLVKRTGEKVFLECVQDMDHENMFWYRQDPGLGLRLIYFSYDVKMKEKGDIPEGYSVSREKKERFSLILESASTNQTSMYLCASSADSRTGELFFGEGSRLTVL.

The rearrangement uses TRBV2 and TRBJ2-7; 13 bases are a match to TRBD2. CDR3 size: 15 residues. Germline lookup yields CDR1 SNHLY and CDR2 FYNNEI. V was pared by 6 bases and J by 2 bases, with 4 bases of the junction left unmatched. Written as DNA, the CDR3 is TGTGCCAGCAGCCCAACTAGCGGGAGGGCCTACGAGCAGTACTTC. It encodes CASSPTSGRAYEQYF.

As concerns this clone: Germline is not matched at one junction end, which may reflect a read error. This chain links TRBV4-2 with TRBJ2-5, with 7 bases aligning to TRBD1. CDR3 size: 14 residues. Germline CDR1 LGHNA, CDR2 YNFKEQ. The CDR3 is CASSRTGAQESQYF. CDR3 bases: TGTGCCAGCAGCCGGACAGGAGCACAAGAGTCCCAGTACTTC.

The V call is TRBV5-1, the J call TRBJ1-4; weak D call: TRBD1 (5 bases). The CDR3 sequence is 14 residues long. Germline CDR1 reads SGHRS; CDR2 reads YFSETQ. Trimming stripped 1 base from V and 5 bases from J, with 9 bases between. The DNA for the CDR3 is TGCGCCAGCAGCTTGTACCGGGGGAATGAAAAACTGTTTTTT. Protein product: CASSLYRGNEKLFF.

DNA for the CDR3: TGTGCCAGCAGTGACGACGGATCCTACAATGAGCAGTTCTTC. Protein: CASSDDGSYNEQFF. The J gene is TRBJ2-1, the V gene TRBV2; D unresolved. CDR1 is SNHLY and CDR2 is FYNNEI in the germline V gene. The CDR3 sequence is 14 residues long. Trimming removed 3 bases at V and 1 base at J, with 7 bases between.

This clone appeared a few times. V is TRBV9 and J is TRBJ2-7; 10 bases are a match to TRBD1. With V trimmed by 3 bases and J by 4 bases, 7 bases remained unmatched. This CDR3 has 15 residues. Germline assignment: CDR1 SGDLS and CDR2 YYNGEE. CDR3 amino acids: CASSEGTGQGYEQYF. The CDR3 bases are TGTGCCAGCAGCGAGGGAACGGGACAGGGGTACGAGCAGTACTTC.

This chain joins TRBV5-4 and TRBJ1-6; maybe TRBD1 (6 bases). CDR3 length: 15 residues. Germline V gives CDR1 SGHNT, CDR2 YYREEE (reference sequence). Trimming cost V 4 bases and J 6 bases, with 14 bases left between them. The CDR3 bases are TGTGCCAGCAGCCTCACCGGGACACCTAATTCACCCCTCCACTTT. Protein: CASSLTGTPNSPLHF.

The chain links TRBV5-1 to TRBJ2-1; 9 nucleotides line up with TRBD2. The CDR3 covers 15 residues. The germline gives CDR1 SGHRS, CDR2 YFSETQ. After removal of 4 bases from V and 9 bases from J, the junction contained 11 bases not matched to a gene. The DNA for the CDR3 is TGCGCCAGCAGCCCCCGGACTAGCGAAGGCTCTGAGCAGTTCTTC. Protein product: CASSPRTSEGSEQFF.

This chain links TRBV6-5 with TRBJ1-1, with D perhaps TRBD1 (5 bases). The germline V gene has CDR1 MNHEY and CDR2 SVGAGI. The germline V and J ends were trimmed by 0 bases and 5 bases, with 10 bases remaining between them. The CDR3 extends over 14 amino acids. The CDR3 DNA reads as TGTGCCAGCAGTTACTCGATAGGGGTTACTGAAGCTTTCTTT. Amino acids: CASSYSIGVTEAFF.

The rearrangement joins TRBV28 to TRBJ2-2; D is unclear. Germline V gene data show CDR1 as MDHEN and CDR2 as SYDVKM. This CDR3 has 13 residues. The V end lost 6 bases, the J end lost 8 bases, and 13 bases lay between the germline ends. The CDR3: CASSRPSPGELFF. The CDR3 DNA reads TGTGCCAGCAGCCGCCCGTCCCCGGGGGAGCTGTTTTTT.

The rearrangement links TRBV6-1 to TRBJ2-1; D could derive from TRBD1 or TRBD2 (5 bases each). This CDR3 region has 16 residues. Germline CDR1 is MNHNS and CDR2 is SASEGT. V gave up 1 base and J gave up 6 bases, with 16 bases separating them. CDR3 bases: TGTGCCAGCAGTGAAGTGTTGGGACGTCGGTCCAATGAGCAGTTCTTC. It is translated as CASSEVLGRRSNEQFF.

The chain combines TRBV10-2 with TRBJ2-1; 8 nucleotides match TRBD2. V shed 7 bases and J 10 bases; nucleotides not matched to a gene: 12. Per the germline V gene, CDR1 is WSHSY and CDR2 is SAAADI. The CDR3 totals 14 residues. The CDR3 DNA follows: TGCGCCAGCAAGCGGGGCGGGAGGACCCCCGAGCAGTTCTTC. Its protein is CASKRGGRTPEQFF.

The chain couples TRBV28 to TRBJ1-5; 7 positions match TRBD1. CDR3 size: 16 residues. Germline trimming cut 5 bases from V and 0 bases from J; bases unmatched to any gene: 7. Germline V gene data show CDR1 as MDHEN and CDR2 as SYDVKM. The CDR3 protein is CASSNQTGNSNQPQHF. The CDR3 DNA reads TGTGCCAGCAGTAACCAGACAGGGAATAGCAATCAGCCCCAGCATTTT.

The gene calls are TRBV27 and TRBJ2-5, with D possibly being TRBD1 or TRBD2 (6 bases each). This CDR3 is built from 13 residues. V was clipped by 4 bases and J by 4 bases, with 10 bases between them. Germline V CDR1 and CDR2: MNHEY, SMNVEV (reference sequence). Here the CDR3 DNA reads TGTGCCAGCAGTTCGTCGGGGGCAGAGACCCAGTACTTC. This translates into CASSSSGAETQYF.

J is TRBJ1-5 and V is TRBV7-6; possible D gene TRBD1, 5 bases. Trimming removed 0 bases from V and 1 base from J, with 7 bases in between. Germline CDR1 and CDR2: SGHVS and FNYEAQ. The CDR3 has 15 residues. As DNA, the CDR3 is TGTGCCAGCAGCTTAGCTGGGACGAGCAATCAGCCCCAGCATTTT. It is translated as CASSLAGTSNQPQHF. Looking up the rest from reference TRBV7-6 and TRBJ1-5 gives the full variable domain: GAGVSQSPRYKVTKRGQDVALRCDPISGHVSLYWYRQALGQGPEFLTYFNYEAQQDKSGLPNDRFSAERPEGSISTLTIQRTEQRDSAMYRCASSLAGTSNQPQHFGDGTRLSIL.

The CDR3 sequence: CASSVLVAGGPGEQFF. CDR3 in DNA: TGTGCCAGCAGCGTCCTGGTAGCGGGAGGCCCCGGGGAGCAGTTCTTC. The V call is TRBV5-4, the J call TRBJ2-1; 10 nucleotides match TRBD2. CDR3 length equals 16 residues. The junction had 14 bases not matched to a gene; V was cut back by 4 bases and J by 10 bases. Germline lookup yields CDR1 SGHNT and CDR2 YYREEE (reference sequence).

Details on this clone: The same CDR3 is also encoded by other DNA sequences in this sample. The rearrangement uses TRBV2 and TRBJ1-2, with a weak D call TRBD1 (6 bases). V lost 4 bases and J 3 bases, leaving 9 bases between the germline ends. This CDR3 region has 13 residues. Germline values: CDR1 SNHLY, CDR2 FYNNEI. CDR3 region: CASSGGGYYGYTF. CDR3 nucleotide sequence: TGTGCCAGCAGTGGAGGGGGTTACTATGGCTACACCTTC.

The chain combines TRBV11-2 with TRBJ2-7, with TRBD2 matching over 7 bases. V dropped 3 bases and J dropped 3; count of bases not matched to a gene: 8. The germline V gene encodes CDR1 SGHAT and CDR2 FQNNGV. The CDR3 consists of 15 residues. CDR3 DNA: TGTGCCAGCAGCTTCTCCGGGACTACACTCTACGAGCAGTACTTC. Translated: CASSFSGTTLYEQYF.

The chain joins TRBV28 to TRBJ2-7, with 9 positions matching TRBD1. V shed 8 bases, J shed 3 bases, and the junction held 8 bases outside the gene matches. Germline V gene sequence: CDR1 MDHEN, CDR2 SYDVKM. The CDR3 spans 14 residues. CDR3 loop: CASLPGTGIYEQYF. CDR3 sequence (DNA): TGTGCCAGCCTCCCGGGGACAGGGATCTACGAGCAGTACTTC.

The chain uses TRBV7-3 and TRBJ2-5; the match to TRBD2 covers 12 bases. The CDR3 runs to 15 residues. The germline V gene has CDR1 SGHTA and CDR2 FQGTGA. After removal of 4 bases from V and 5 bases from J, the junction contained 5 bases not matched to a gene. Here the CDR3 reads CASSYGLAGRETQYF. CDR3 bases: TGTGCCAGCAGCTACGGACTAGCGGGACGGGAGACCCAGTACTTC.

As concerns this clone: The same CDR3 can be traced to other DNA sequences in this sample. CDR3: CASSLGQVNTGELFF. The CDR3 coding sequence is TGTGCCAGCAGTTTAGGCCAGGTGAACACCGGGGAGCTGTTTTTT. The chain couples TRBV28 to TRBJ2-2; D unclear. The CDR3 runs 15 residues. In germline, CDR1 is MDHEN, CDR2 SYDVKM. The V end lost 2 bases, the J end lost 1 base, and 8 bases lay between the germline ends.

The chain carries TRBV4-3 and TRBJ1-2; D not resolved. The V and J ends lost 0 bases and 5 bases respectively, with 16 bases between them. Germline V lookup: CDR1 LGHNA, CDR2 YSLEER. This CDR3 has 16 amino acids. The CDR3 DNA is TGCGCCAGCAGCCAAGATCGGGCGGTGGCAAAGTATGGCTACACCTTC. Amino acid sequence: CASSQDRAVAKYGYTF.

This chain links TRBV7-6 with TRBJ1-1; D is possibly TRBD1 (5 bases). V was shortened by 8 bases and J by 2 bases, with 12 bases between the two germline ends. CDR1 and CDR2 (germline): SGHVS, FNYEAQ. The CDR3 loop spans 13 amino acids. CDR3 sequence reads: CASLTGPNTEAFF. The CDR3 DNA is TGTGCCAGCTTAACGGGGCCTAACACTGAAGCTTTCTTT.

The V call is TRBV11-3, the J call TRBJ2-3; D ambiguous. The V end was cut by 5 bases, the J end by 0 bases, with 12 bases between. In germline, CDR1 is SGHNT, CDR2 YENEEA. This CDR3 has 15 amino acids. Written as DNA, the CDR3 is TGTGCCAGCAGCCCTACTGGAAGGAGCACAGATACGCAGTATTTT. Translating gives CASSPTGRSTDTQYF.